The source of this TCR beta chain is a study of blood T cell repertoires in COVID-19. Study overall: The analysed material was cDNA or gDNA that came from T cells, B-cell-depleted T cells, or PBMCs.

The protocol was immunoSEQ multiplex PCR, while the TCRdb copy is restricted to in-frame clones and leaves out a portion. The sample lists approximately 210,000 clones, around 81% occurring once. The length of the CDR3 is 15 residues. Germline loops: CDR1 SGDLS, CDR2 YYNGEE. J was trimmed by 3 bases and V by 5 bases; bases with no gene match: 1. The chain employs TRBV9 and TRBJ2-2, with 13 bases identical to TRBD2. Sequences were obtained from PBMCs or T cells enriched from blood (not recorded which). The sequence came from a woman between 50 and 59 years old with acute COVID-19. CDR3 in amino acids: CASRGTSGDTGELFF. CDR3 nucleotides: TGTGCCAGCAGAGGGACTAGCGGGGACACCGGGGAGCTGTTTTTT.